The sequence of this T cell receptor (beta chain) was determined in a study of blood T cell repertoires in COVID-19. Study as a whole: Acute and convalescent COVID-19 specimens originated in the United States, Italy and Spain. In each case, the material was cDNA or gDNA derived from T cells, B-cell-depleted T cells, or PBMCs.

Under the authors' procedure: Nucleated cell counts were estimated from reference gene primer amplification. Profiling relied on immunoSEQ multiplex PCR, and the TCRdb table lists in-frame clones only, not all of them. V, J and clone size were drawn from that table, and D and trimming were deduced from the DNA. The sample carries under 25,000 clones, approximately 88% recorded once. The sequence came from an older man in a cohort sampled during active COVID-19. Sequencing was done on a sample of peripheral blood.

CDR3 sequence reads: CASSLGQGSGELFF. The CDR3 DNA is TGTGCCAGCAGCTTAGGACAGGGCTCCGGGGAGCTGTTTTTT. The chain employs TRBV11-3 and TRBJ2-2; 7 nucleotides match TRBD1. Germline V gene lookup returns CDR1 SGHNT and CDR2 YENEEA. The ends lost 1 base at V and 6 bases at J; junction bases unmatched: 2. This CDR3 is 14 amino acids long. The whole variable domain, remainder taken from reference TRBV11-3 and TRBJ2-2, is EAGVVQSPRYKIIEKKQPVAFWCNPISGHNTLYWYLQNLGQGPELLIRYENEEAVDDSQLPKDRFSAERLKGVDSTLKIQPAELGDSAVYLCASSLGQGSGELFFGEGSRLTVL.